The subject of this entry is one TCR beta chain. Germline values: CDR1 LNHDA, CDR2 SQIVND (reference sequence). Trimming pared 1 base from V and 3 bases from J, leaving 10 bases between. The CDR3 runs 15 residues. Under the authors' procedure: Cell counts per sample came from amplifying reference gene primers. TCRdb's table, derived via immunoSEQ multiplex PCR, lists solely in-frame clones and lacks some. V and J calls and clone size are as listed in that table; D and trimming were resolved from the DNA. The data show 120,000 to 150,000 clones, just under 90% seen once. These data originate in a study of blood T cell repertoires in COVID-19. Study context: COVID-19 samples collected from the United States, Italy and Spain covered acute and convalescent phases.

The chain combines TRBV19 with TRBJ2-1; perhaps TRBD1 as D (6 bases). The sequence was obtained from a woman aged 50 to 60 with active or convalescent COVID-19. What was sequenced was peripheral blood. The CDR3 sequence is CASSIGGQGYNEQFF. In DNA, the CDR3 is TGTGCCAGTAGTATAGGGGGACAAGGCTACAATGAGCAGTTCTTC.